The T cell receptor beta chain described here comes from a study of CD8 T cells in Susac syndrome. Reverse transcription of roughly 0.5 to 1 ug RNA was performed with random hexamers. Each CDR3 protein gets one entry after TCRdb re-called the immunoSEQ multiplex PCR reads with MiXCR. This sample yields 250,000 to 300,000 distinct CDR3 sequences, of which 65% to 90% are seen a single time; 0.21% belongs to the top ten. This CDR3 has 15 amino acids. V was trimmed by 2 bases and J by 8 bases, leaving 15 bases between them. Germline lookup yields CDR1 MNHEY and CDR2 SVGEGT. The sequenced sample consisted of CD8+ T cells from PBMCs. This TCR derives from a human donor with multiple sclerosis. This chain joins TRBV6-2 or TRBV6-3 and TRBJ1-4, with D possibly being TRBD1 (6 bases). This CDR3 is CASSYGGRVREKLFF. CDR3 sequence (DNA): TGTGCCAGCAGTTACGGGGGCCGTGTACGGGAAAAACTGTTTTTT.